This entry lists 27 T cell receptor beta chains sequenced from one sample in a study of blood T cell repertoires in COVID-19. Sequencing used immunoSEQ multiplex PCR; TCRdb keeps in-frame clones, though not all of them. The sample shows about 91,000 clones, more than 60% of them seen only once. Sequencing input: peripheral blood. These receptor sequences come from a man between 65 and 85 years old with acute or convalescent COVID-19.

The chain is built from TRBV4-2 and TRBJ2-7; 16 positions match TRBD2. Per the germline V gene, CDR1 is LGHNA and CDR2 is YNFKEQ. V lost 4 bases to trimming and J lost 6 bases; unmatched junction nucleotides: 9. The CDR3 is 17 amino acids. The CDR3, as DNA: TGTGCCAGCAGCCGGGGACTAGCGGGAGGGGTCGGCCGCGAGCAGTACTTC. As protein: CASSRGLAGGVGREQYF.

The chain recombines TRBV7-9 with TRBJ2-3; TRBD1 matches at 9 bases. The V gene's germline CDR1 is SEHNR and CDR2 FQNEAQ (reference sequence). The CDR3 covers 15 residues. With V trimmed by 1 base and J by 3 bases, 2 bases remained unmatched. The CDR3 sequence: CASSLGTGETDTQYF. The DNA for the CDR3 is TGTGCCAGCAGCTTAGGGACAGGGGAGACAGATACGCAGTATTTT.

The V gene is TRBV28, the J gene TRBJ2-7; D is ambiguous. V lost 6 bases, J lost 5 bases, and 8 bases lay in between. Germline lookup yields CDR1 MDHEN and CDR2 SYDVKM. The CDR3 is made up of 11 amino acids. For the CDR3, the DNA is TGTGCCAGCAGAACCACTAACGAGCAGTACTTC. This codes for CASRTTNEQYF.

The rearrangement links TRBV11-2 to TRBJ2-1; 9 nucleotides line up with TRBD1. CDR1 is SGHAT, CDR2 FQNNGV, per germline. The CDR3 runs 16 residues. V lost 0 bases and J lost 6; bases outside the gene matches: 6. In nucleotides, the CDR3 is TGTGCCAGCAGCTTAGAGTACAGGGGGCTCGGCAATGAGCAGTTCTTC. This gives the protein CASSLEYRGLGNEQFF.

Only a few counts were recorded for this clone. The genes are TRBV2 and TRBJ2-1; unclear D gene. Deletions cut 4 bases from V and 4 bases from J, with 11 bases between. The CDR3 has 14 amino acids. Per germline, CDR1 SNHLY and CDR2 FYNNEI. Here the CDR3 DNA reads TGTGCCAGCAGTGCAGTGGCGGCGTACAATGAGCAGTTCTTC. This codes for CASSAVAAYNEQFF.

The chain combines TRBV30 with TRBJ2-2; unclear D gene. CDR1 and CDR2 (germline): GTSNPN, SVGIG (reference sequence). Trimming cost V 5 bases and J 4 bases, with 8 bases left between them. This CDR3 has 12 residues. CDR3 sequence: CAWVPSTGELFF. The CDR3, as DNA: TGTGCCTGGGTCCCTAGCACCGGGGAGCTGTTTTTT.

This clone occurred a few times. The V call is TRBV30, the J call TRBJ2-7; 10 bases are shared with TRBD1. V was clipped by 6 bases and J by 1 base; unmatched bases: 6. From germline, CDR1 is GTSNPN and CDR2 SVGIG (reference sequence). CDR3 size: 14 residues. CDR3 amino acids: CACSRDRGSYEQYF. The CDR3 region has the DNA TGTGCCTGCTCCCGGGACAGGGGATCCTACGAGCAGTACTTC.

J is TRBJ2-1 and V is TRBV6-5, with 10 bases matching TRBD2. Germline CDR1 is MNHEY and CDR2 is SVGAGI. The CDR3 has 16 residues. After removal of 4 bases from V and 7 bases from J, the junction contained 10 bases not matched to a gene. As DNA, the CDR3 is TGTGCCAGCAGTTCCTCGGCTAGCGGGAGAGTAAATGAGCAGTTCTTC. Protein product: CASSSSASGRVNEQFF.

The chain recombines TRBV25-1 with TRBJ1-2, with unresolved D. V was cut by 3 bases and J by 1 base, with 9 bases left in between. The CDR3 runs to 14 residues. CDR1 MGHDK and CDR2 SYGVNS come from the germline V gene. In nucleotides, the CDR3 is TGTGCCAGCAGTGATGTGGGGAGTAACTATGGCTACACCTTC. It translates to CASSDVGSNYGYTF.

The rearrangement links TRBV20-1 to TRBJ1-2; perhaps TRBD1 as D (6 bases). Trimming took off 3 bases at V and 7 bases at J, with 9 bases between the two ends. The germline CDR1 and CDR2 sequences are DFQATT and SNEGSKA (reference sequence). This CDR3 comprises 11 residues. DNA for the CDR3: TGCAGTGCTAGGACAGGCCGTGGCTACACCTTC. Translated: CSARTGRGYTF.

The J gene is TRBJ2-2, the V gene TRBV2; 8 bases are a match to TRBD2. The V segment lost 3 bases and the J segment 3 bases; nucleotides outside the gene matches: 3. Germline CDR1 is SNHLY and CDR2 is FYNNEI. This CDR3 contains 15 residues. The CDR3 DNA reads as TGTGCCAGCAGTGACGGGAGGGCCGACACCGGGGAGCTGTTTTTT. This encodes CASSDGRADTGELFF.

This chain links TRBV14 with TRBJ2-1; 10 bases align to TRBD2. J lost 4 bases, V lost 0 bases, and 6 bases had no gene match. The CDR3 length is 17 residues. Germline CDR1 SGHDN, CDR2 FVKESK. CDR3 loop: CASSQERTSGHYNEQFF. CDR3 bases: TGTGCCAGCAGCCAAGAAAGGACTAGCGGACATTACAATGAGCAGTTCTTC.

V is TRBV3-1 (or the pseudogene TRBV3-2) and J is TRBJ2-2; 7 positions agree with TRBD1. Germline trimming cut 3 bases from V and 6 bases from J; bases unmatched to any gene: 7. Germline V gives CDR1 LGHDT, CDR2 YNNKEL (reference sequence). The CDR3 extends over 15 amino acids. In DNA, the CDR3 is TGTGCCAGCAGCCAGAGGCCCAGGGGGTCCGGGGAGCTGTTTTTT. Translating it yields CASSQRPRGSGELFF.

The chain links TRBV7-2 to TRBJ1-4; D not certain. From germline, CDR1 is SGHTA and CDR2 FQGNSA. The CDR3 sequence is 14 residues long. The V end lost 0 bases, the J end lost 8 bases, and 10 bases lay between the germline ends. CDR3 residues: CASSLAEGSEKLFF. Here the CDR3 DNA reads TGTGCCAGCAGCTTAGCGGAGGGTTCGGAAAAACTGTTTTTT. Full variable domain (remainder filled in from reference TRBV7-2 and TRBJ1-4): GAGVSQSPSNKVTEKGKDVELRCDPISGHTALYWYRQSLGQGLEFLIYFQGNSAPDKSGLPSDRFSAERTGGSVSTLTIQRTQQEDSAVYLCASSLAEGSEKLFFGSGTQLSVL.

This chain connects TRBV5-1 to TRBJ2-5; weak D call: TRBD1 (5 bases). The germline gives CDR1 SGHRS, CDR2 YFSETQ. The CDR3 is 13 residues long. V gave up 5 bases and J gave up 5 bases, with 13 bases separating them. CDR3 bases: TGCGCCAGCAGTCAAGGACATGGGGAGACCCAGTACTTC. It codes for CASSQGHGETQYF. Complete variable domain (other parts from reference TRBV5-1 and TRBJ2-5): KAGVTQTPRYLIKTRGQQVTLSCSPISGHRSVSWYQQTPGQGLQFLFEYFSETQRNKGNFPGRFSGRQFSNSRSEMNVSTLELGDSALYLCASSQGHGETQYFGPGTRLLVL.

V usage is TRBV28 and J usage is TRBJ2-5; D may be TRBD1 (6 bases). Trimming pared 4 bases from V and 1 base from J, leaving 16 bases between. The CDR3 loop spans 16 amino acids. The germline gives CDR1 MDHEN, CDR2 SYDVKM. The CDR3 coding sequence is TGTGCCAGCAGTTGGGGACAACAGGGAGCCCAAGAGACCCAGTACTTC. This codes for CASSWGQQGAQETQYF.

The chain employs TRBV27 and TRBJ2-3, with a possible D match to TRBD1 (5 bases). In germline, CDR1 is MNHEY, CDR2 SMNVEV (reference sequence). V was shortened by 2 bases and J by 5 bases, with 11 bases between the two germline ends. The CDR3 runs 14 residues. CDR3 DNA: TGTGCCAGCAGTTTAGGATCTCAGGGAGATACGCAGTATTTT. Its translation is CASSLGSQGDTQYF.

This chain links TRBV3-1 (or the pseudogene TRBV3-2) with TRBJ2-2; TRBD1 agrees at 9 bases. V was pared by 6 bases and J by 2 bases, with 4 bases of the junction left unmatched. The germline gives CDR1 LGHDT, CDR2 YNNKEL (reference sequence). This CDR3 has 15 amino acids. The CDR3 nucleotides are TGTGCCAGCAGTCACAGGGGGCTCAACACCGGGGAGCTGTTTTTT. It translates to CASSHRGLNTGELFF.

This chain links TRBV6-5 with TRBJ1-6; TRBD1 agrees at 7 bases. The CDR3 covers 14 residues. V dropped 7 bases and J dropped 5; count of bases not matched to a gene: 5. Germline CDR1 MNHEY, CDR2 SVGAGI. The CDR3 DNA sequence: TGTGCCAGCAAACCCACAGGGGATAATTCACCCCTCCACTTT. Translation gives CASKPTGDNSPLHF.

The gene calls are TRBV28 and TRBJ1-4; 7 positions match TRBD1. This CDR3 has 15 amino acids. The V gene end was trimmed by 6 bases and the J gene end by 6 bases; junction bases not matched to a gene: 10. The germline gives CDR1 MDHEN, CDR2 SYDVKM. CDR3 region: CASRQTPGTDEKLFF. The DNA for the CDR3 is TGTGCCAGCAGGCAGACCCCTGGGACAGATGAAAAACTGTTTTTT.

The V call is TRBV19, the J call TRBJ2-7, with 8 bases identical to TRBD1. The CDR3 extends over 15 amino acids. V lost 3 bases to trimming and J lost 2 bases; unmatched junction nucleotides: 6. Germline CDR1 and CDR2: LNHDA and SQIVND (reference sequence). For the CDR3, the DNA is TGTGCCAGTAGTATCACCGGGACAGGAGCCTACGAGCAGTACTTC. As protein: CASSITGTGAYEQYF.

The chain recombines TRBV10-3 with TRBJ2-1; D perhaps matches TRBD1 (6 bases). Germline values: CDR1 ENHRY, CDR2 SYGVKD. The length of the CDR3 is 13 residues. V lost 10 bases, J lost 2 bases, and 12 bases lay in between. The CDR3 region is CATNRVAYNEQFF. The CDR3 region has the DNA TGTGCCACTAACAGGGTGGCCTACAATGAGCAGTTCTTC.

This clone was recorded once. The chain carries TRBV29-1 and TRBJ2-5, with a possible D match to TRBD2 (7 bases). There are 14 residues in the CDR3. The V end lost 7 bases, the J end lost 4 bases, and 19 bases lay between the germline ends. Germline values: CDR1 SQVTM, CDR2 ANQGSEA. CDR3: CSAVRGRGGETQYF. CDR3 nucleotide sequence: TGCAGCGCCGTCCGGGGTAGGGGGGGAGAGACCCAGTACTTC. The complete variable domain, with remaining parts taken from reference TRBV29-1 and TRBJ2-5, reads SAVISQKPSRDICQRGTSLTIQCQVDSQVTMMFWYRQQPGQSLTLIATANQGSEATYESGFVIDKFPISRPNLTFSTLTVSNMSPEDSSIYLCSAVRGRGGETQYFGPGTRLLVL.

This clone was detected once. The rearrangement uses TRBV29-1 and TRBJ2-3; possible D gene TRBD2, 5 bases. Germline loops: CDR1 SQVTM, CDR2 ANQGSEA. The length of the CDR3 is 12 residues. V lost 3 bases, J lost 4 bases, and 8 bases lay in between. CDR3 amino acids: CSVDSRADTQYF. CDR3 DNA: TGCAGCGTTGATTCGAGGGCAGATACGCAGTATTTT.

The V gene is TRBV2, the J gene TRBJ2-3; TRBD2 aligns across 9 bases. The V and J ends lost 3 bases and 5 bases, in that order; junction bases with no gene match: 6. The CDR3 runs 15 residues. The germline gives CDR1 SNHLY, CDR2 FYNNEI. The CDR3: CASSEGSGSLDTQYF. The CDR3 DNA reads TGTGCCAGCAGTGAGGGTAGCGGGAGTTTAGATACGCAGTATTTT.

This CDR3 is CASSASQGALVTEAFF. In nucleotides, the CDR3 is TGTGCCAGCAGCGCCTCACAGGGGGCTTTGGTGACTGAAGCTTTCTTT. V and J are TRBV9 and TRBJ1-1, with 9 bases fitting TRBD1. V dropped 3 bases and J dropped 5; count of bases not matched to a gene: 11. Germline V gene data show CDR1 as SGDLS and CDR2 as YYNGEE. The CDR3 covers 16 residues.

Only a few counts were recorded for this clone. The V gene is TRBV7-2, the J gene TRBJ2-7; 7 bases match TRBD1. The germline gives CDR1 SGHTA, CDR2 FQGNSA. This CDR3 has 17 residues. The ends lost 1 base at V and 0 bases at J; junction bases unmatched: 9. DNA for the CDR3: TGTGCCAGCAGCTTAGTTAGTGGGGACAGAAACTCCTACGAGCAGTACTTC. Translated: CASSLVSGDRNSYEQYF.